Here is one T cell receptor (beta chain) with its context. Its target is unknown. The repertoire was sequenced with immunoSEQ multiplex PCR; TCRdb's copy has only in-frame clones and lacks some. The sample contains around 120,000 clones, around 90% of which appear only once. Germline CDR1 and CDR2: SGHRS and YFSETQ. Trimming left V 7 bases short and J 2 bases short, with 6 bases between. CDR3 length equals 11 residues. This sample stems from a study of T cell responses to AZD1222 COVID-19 vaccine. Whole-study results and caveats: Vaccination with two AZD1222 doses was followed by a rise in Spike-specific TCR breadth and depth. Vaccine-associated CD4 TCRs ranged over spike, dominating at 160-218 and 743-854.

The genes are TRBV5-1 and TRBJ1-2, with no clear D. This sequence was found in an adult in good health. The sequenced sample was peripheral blood, obtained on day 0 of AZD1222 vaccination. CDR3 coding DNA: TGCGCCAGCCGGGAAAACTATGGCTACACCTTC. It encodes CASRENYGYTF.